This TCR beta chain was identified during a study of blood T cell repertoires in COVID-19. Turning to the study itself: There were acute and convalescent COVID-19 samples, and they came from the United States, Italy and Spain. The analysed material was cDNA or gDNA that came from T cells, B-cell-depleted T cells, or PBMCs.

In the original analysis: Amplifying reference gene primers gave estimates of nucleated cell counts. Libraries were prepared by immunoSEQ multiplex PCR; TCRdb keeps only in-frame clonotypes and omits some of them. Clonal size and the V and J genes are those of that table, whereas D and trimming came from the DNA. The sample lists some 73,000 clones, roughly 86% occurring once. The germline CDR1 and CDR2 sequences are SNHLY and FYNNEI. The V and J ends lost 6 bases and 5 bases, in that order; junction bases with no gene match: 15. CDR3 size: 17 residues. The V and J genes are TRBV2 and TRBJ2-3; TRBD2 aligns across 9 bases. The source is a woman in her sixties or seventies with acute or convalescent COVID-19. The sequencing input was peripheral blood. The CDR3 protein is CASSRLTRGGAIDTQYF. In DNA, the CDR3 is TGTGCCAGCAGCCGTCTTACACGCGGGGGGGCCATAGATACGCAGTATTTT.